The source of this T cell receptor beta chain is a study of OX40 agonist ivuxolimab in advanced cancers. Study-wide context: Given to patients was ivuxolimab, an agonistic anti-OX40 (CD134) antibody. General observations from the study: There were, on average, more expanded clones in CD8+ T cells than in CD4+.

Trimming took off 5 bases at V and 7 bases at J, with 15 bases between the two ends. The germline CDR1 and CDR2 sequences are MDHEN and SYDVKM. This CDR3 is built from 14 residues. In the case of this clone: Its specificity is not known.

TCRdb keeps only in-frame clones here, not all; method: immunoSEQ multiplex PCR. The table has roughly 60,000 clones, about 87% seen once. The V and J genes are TRBV28 and TRBJ1-5; D gene unclear. The input for sequencing was CD4+ or CD8+ T cells sorted from blood, taken in a trial of the OX40 agonist ivuxolimab. This receptor was taken from an adult with an advanced solid tumor such as melanoma, head and neck, liver or kidney cancer. CDR3 bases: TGTGCCAGCAGTGCCCCTCACTCGAGACAGCCCCAGCATTTT. Protein sequence: CASSAPHSRQPQHF.